A selection of T cell receptor beta chains follows, all from one sample in a study of regulatory T cells in long-lasting Graves disease. One entry per CDR3 protein, called by TCRdb with MiXCR from the multiplex PCR reads. The sample records approximately 690,000 distinct CDR3 sequences, around 30% being singletons. This specimen consisted of peripheral blood mononuclear cells (PBMCs), obtained when the disease was refractory, from a patient treated with antithyroid drugs. The source is a female donor with Graves disease. The CDR3 runs from the conserved cysteine through the conserved F or W. The D gene is left open where the match is weak. The listing skips clone size in some rows; elsewhere it reads once, few, many or a size class.

size	V	D	J	DNA	CDR3
many	TRBV10-3	TRBD1	TRBJ1-1	TGTGCCATCAGAACGTCAACACAGGGGCGAGAAACTGAAGCTTTCTTT	CAIRTSTQGRETEAFF
many	TRBV27	TRBD1	TRBJ2-7	TGTGCCAGCAGTTGGGACAGGGGGTACGAGCAGTACTTC	CASSWDRGYEQYF
few	TRBV20-1	NA	TRBJ1-5	TGCAGTGCTAGAGATGAGGGGCCCCAGCATTTT	CSARDEGPQHF
few	TRBV30	NA	TRBJ1-1	TGTGCCTGGAGTGCAAGTATGAACACTGAAGCTTTCTTT	CAWSASMNTEAFF
NA	TRBV9	TRBD2	TRBJ2-7	TGTGCCAGCAGCTCCGGGGGGGAGGGCGAGCAGTACTTC	CASSSGGEGEQYF
many	TRBV12-3/TRBV12-4	TRBD1	TRBJ1-2	TGTGCCAGCAAAACCGGGACAGGGGTGGCCTATGGCTACACCTTC	CASKTGTGVAYGYTF
NA	TRBV12-3/TRBV12-4	NA	TRBJ1-1	TGTGCCGGCAAACTTTGGGGGGCGAACACTGAAGCTTTCTTT	CAGKLWGANTEAFF
NA	TRBV20-1	TRBD2	TRBJ2-7	TGCAGCGCTAGAGACCCAACCGGGACTAGTTACGGGCAGTACTTC	CSARDPTGTSYGQYF
NA	TRBV6-1	TRBD1	TRBJ1-5	TGTGCCAGCAAGGGGGCCTATAGCAATCAGCCCCAGCATTTT	CASKGAYSNQPQHF
few	TRBV18	NA	TRBJ1-2	TGTGCCAGCTCACCACCGTCAGCGGGGGGCTATGGCTACACCTTC	CASSPPSAGGYGYTF
many	TRBV11-3	NA	TRBJ2-7	TGTGCCAGCAGCCCAGCGAGTTCCTACGAGCAGTACTTC	CASSPASSYEQYF
many	TRBV11-2	TRBD1	TRBJ2-7	TGTGCCAGCAGCACCCCGGACAGGTTATCCTACGAGCAGTACTTC	CASSTPDRLSYEQYF
NA	TRBV20-1	TRBD1	TRBJ1-6	TGCAGTGCTAGAGATAGGGGACAGGGTGATTCACCCCTCCACTTT	CSARDRGQGDSPLHF
NA	TRBV6-9	TRBD1	TRBJ2-6	TGTGCCAGCAGTTACTTGACCGGGACAGGCCTTTCTGGGGCCAACGTCCTGACTTTC	CASSYLTGTGLSGANVLTF
NA	TRBV20-1	TRBD2	TRBJ2-7	TGCAGTGCTATCGGGACTAGCGGGTACGAGCAGTACTTC	CSAIGTSGYEQYF
many	TRBV12-3/TRBV12-4	NA	TRBJ1-3	TGTGCCAGCACTTCTGGAAACACCATATATTTT	CASTSGNTIYF
NA	TRBV6-5	NA	TRBJ1-6	TGTGCCAGCAGTTTAGGACCCCTGAATTCACCCCTCCACTTT	CASSLGPLNSPLHF
NA	TRBV5-1	NA	TRBJ2-2	TGCGCCAGCAGCCTGCGTTCGGGACAAGAACCCACCGGGGAGCTGTTTTTT	CASSLRSGQEPTGELFF
NA	TRBV4-2	TRBD1	TRBJ2-5	TGTGCCAGCAGCGGAGACAGGGTCGAGACCCAGTACTTC	CASSGDRVETQYF
few	TRBV12-3/TRBV12-4	TRBD1	TRBJ1-2	TGTGCCAGCAGTAACCAGGGGGTCTATGGCTACACCTTC	CASSNQGVYGYTF
NA	TRBV12-3/TRBV12-4	TRBD1	TRBJ2-5	TGTGCCAGCAGTATAGGGACAGGCGACGGAGAGACCCAGTACTTC	CASSIGTGDGETQYF
many	TRBV12-3/TRBV12-4	NA	TRBJ1-1	TGTGCCAGCACCCTTGGACAGTTCGGAGAAGCTTTCTTT	CASTLGQFGEAFF
few	TRBV7-3	TRBD1	TRBJ2-5	TGTGCCAGCAGTCCCGACAGGGGGGGAAGTGAGACCCAGTACTTC	CASSPDRGGSETQYF
NA	TRBV30	NA	TRBJ2-7	TGTGCCTGGAGTTACACTGGTTTGCGGGAGCAGTACTTC	CAWSYTGLREQYF
few	TRBV5-6	TRBD1	TRBJ2-5	TGTGCCAGCAGCCTATCCGTGGGACAGTCGTACCAAGAGACCCAGTACTTC	CASSLSVGQSYQETQYF
many	TRBV28	NA	TRBJ1-5	TGTGCCAGCAGTTCCCACACCTGGGCAAATCAGCCCCAGCATTTT	CASSSHTWANQPQHF